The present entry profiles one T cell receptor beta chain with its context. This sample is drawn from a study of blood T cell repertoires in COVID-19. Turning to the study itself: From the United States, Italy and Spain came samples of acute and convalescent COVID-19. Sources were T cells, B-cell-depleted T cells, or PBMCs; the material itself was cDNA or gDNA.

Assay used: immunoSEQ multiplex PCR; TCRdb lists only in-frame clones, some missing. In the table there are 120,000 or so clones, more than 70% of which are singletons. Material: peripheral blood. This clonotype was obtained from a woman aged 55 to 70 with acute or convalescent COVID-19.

In DNA form, the CDR3 reads TGTGCCAGCAGCCGAGAGCCGGGGGACAATGAGCAGTTCTTC. It yields the protein CASSREPGDNEQFF. The rearrangement joins TRBV7-3 to TRBJ2-1, with D maybe TRBD2 (6 bases). The CDR3 has 14 residues. Germline loops: CDR1 SGHTA, CDR2 FQGTGA. Trimming shortened V by 5 bases and J by 5 bases, and 13 bases separated the two germline ends. Full variable domain (remainder filled in from reference TRBV7-3 and TRBJ2-1): GAGVSQTPSNKVTEKGKYVELRCDPISGHTALYWYRQSLGQGPEFLIYFQGTGAADDSGLPNDRFFAVRPEGSVSTLKIQRTERGDSAVYLCASSREPGDNEQFFGPGTRLTVL.